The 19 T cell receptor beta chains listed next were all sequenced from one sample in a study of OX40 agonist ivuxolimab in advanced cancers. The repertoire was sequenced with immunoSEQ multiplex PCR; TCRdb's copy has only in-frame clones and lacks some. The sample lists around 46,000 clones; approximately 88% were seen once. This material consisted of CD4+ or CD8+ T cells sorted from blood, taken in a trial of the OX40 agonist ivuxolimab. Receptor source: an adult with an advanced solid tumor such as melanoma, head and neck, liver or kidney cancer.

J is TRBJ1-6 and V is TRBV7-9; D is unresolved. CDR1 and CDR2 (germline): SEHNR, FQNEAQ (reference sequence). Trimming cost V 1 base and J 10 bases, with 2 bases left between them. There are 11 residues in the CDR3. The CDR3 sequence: CASSLDSPLHF. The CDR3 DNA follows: TGTGCCAGCAGCTTAGACTCACCCCTCCACTTT.

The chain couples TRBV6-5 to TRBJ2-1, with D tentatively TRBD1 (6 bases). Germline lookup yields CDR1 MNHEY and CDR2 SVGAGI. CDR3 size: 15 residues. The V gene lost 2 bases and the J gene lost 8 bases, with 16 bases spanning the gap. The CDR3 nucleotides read TGTGCCAGCAGTTACGGTCAGGGGATGGTCGATGAGCAGTTCTTC. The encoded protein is CASSYGQGMVDEQFF.

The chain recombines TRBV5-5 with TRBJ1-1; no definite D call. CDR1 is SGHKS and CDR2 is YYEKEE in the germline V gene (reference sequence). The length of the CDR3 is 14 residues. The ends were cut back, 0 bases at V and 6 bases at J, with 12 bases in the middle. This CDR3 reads CASSLVGVQAEAFF. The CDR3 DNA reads TGTGCCAGCAGCTTGGTAGGAGTCCAGGCTGAAGCTTTCTTT.

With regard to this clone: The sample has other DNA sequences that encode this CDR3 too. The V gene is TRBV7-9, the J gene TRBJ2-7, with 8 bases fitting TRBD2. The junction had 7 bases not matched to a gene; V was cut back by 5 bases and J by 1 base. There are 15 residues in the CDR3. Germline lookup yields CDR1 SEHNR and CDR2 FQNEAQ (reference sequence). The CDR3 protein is CASSVEGGGSYEQYF. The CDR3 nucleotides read TGTGCCAGCAGCGTCGAGGGCGGGGGGTCCTACGAGCAGTACTTC. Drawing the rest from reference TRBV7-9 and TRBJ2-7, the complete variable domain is DTGVSQNPRHKITKRGQNVTFRCDPISEHNRLYWYRQTLGQGPEFLTYFQNEAQLEKSRLLSDRFSAERPKGSFSTLEIQRTEQGDSAMYLCASSVEGGGSYEQYFGPGTRLTVT.

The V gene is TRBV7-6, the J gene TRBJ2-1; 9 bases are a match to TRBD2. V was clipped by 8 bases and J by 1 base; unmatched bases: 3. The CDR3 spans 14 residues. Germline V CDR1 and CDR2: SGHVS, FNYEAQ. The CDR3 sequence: CASSAGGSYNEQFF. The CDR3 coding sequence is TGTGCCAGCTCGGCGGGAGGGTCCTACAATGAGCAGTTCTTC.

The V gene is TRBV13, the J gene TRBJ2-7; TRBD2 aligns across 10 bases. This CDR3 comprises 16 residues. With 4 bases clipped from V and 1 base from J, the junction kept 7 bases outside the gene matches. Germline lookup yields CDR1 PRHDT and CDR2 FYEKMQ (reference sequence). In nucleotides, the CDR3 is TGTGCCAGCAGCTCTAGGACTAGCGGTTTGTCCTACGAGCAGTACTTC. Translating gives CASSSRTSGLSYEQYF.

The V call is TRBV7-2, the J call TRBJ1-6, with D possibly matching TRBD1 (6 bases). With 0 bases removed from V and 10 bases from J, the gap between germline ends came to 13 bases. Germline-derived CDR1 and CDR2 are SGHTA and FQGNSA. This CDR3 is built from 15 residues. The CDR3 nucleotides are TGTGCCAGCAGCTTAGCCGGCAGGGGAGGCTCACCCCTCCACTTT. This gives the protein CASSLAGRGGSPLHF.

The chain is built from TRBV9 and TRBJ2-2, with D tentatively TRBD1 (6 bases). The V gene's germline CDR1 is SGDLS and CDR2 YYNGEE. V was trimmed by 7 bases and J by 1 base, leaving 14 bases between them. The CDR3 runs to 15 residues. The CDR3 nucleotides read TGTGCCAGCTCCACGCAGGGGCAGAACACCGGGGAGCTGTTTTTT. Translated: CASSTQGQNTGELFF.

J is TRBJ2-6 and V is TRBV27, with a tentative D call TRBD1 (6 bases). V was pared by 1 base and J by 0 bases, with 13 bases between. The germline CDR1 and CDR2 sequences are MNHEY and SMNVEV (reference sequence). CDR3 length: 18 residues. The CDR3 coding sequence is TGTGCCAGCAGTTTATTTCCAGGGGTAAGCTCTGGGGCCAACGTCCTGACTTTC. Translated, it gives CASSLFPGVSSGANVLTF.

CDR3 sequence reads: CSASGNEQYF. The CDR3 bases are TGCAGTGCTAGTGGGAACGAGCAGTACTTC. This rearrangement joins TRBV20-1 to TRBJ2-7; D is undetermined. Trimming cost V 3 bases and J 5 bases, with 5 bases left between them. Germline CDR1 reads DFQATT; CDR2 reads SNEGSKA (reference sequence). CDR3 size: 10 residues.

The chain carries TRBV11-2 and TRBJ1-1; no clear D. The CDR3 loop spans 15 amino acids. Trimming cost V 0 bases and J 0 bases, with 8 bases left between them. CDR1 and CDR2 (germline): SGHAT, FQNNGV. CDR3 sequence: CASSLEGYMNTEAFF. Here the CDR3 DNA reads TGTGCCAGCAGCTTAGAAGGCTACATGAACACTGAAGCTTTCTTT.

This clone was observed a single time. The CDR3 DNA sequence: TGTGCCAGCAGCCAATGGGCGGGAGGAGGAAACACCATATATTTT. Its translation is CASSQWAGGGNTIYF. V is TRBV5-5 and J is TRBJ1-3; D unclear. The CDR3 sequence is 15 residues long. Germline lookup yields CDR1 SGHKS and CDR2 YYEKEE (reference sequence). With 4 bases removed from V and 4 bases from J, the gap between germline ends came to 15 bases.

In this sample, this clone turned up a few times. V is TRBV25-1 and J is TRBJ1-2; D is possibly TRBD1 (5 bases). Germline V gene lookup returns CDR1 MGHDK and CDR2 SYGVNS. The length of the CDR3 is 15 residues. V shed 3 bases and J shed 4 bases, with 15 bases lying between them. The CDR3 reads CASSDYQGRGYGYTF. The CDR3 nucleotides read TGTGCCAGCAGTGATTATCAGGGAAGAGGCTATGGCTACACCTTC.

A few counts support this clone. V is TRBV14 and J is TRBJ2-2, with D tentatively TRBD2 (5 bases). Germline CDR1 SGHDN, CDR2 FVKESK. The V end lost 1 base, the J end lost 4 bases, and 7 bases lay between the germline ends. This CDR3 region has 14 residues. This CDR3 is CASSQGAGTGELFF. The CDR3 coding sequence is TGTGCCAGCAGCCAAGGGGCGGGCACCGGGGAGCTGTTTTTT.

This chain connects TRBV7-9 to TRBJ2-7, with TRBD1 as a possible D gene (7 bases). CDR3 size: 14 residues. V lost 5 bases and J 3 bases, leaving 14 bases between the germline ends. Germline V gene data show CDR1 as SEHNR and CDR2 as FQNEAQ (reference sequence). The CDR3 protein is CASSPRQGGYEQYF. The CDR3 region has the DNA TGTGCCAGCAGCCCCCGACAGGGAGGCTACGAGCAGTACTTC.

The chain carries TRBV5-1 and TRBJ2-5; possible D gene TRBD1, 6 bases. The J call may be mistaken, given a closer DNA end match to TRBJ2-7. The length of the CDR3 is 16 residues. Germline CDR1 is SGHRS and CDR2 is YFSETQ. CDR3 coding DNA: TGCGCCAGCAGCCGGGGAATATGGGACAACTTCTACGAGCAGTACTTC. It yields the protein CASSRGIWDNFYEQYF.

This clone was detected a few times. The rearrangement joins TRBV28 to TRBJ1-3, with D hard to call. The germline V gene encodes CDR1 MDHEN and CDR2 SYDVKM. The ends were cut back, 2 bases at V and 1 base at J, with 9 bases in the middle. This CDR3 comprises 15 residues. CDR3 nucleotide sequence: TGTGCCAGCAGTTTACGGGCAACTTCTGGAAACACCATATATTTT. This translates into CASSLRATSGNTIYF.

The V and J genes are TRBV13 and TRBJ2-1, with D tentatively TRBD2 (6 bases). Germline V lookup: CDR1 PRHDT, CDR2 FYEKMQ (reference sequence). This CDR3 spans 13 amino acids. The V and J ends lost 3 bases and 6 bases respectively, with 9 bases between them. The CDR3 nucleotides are TGTGCCAGCAGCTTCGGGACTTCCAATGAGCAGTTCTTC. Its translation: CASSFGTSNEQFF. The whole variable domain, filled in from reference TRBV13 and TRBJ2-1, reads AAGVIQSPRHLIKEKRETATLKCYPIPRHDTVYWYQQGPGQDPQFLISFYEKMQSDKGSIPDRFSAQQFSDYHSELNMSSLELGDSALYFCASSFGTSNEQFFGPGTRLTVL.

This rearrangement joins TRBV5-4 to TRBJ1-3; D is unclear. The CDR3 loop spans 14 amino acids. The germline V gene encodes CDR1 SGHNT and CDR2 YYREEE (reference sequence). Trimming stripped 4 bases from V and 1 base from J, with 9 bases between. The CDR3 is CASSLAGSGNTIYF. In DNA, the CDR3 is TGTGCCAGCAGCCTGGCGGGGTCTGGAAACACCATATATTTT. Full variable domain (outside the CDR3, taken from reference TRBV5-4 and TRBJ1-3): ETGVTQSPTHLIKTRGQQVTLRCSSQSGHNTVSWYQQALGQGPQFIFQYYREEENGRGNFPPRFSGLQFPNYSSELNVNALELDDSALYLCASSLAGSGNTIYFGEGSWLTVV.